The 19 T cell receptor beta chains below were found in one sample sequenced in a study of Graves' ophthalmopathy and Graves' hyperthyroidism. Beta-chain TCR CDR3 regions were amplified from RNA transcripts. After a first-round RT-PCR with HTBI primers, a second-round multiplex PCR was run. MiXCR, applied by TCRdb to the multiplex PCR reads, yields one record per CDR3 protein. The table has some 520,000 distinct CDR3 sequences, 14% seen once; the top ten hold around 9.8%. The sample taken for sequencing was blood. These receptors originate from a woman aged 30 to 39 with Graves' ophthalmopathy.

For this clonotype: A much more abundant neighbour one base away suggests this may be a read error. The V and J genes are TRBV12-3 or TRBV12-4 and TRBJ1-2; D ambiguous. The CDR3 is made up of 13 amino acids. This CDR3 reads CASGYLSDYGFTF. The CDR3 coding sequence is TGTGCCAGCGGCTACCTGTCGGACTATGGCTTCACCTTC.

V usage is TRBV6-1 and J usage is TRBJ1-5; D gene unclear. Germline CDR1 is MNHNS and CDR2 is SASEGT. The V gene lost 3 bases and the J gene lost 11 bases, with 17 bases spanning the gap. There are 14 residues in the CDR3. CDR3 bases: TGTGCCAGCAGTGATCCCCTGGTTCAGTTGGCCCAGCATTTT. This translates into CASSDPLVQLAQHF.

This clonotype has ten or more counts. The junction departs from the called germline gene at one end, perhaps through a read error. The chain uses TRBV20-1 and TRBJ1-1; maybe TRBD1 (5 bases). The CDR3 extends over 12 amino acids. The germline V gene has CDR1 DFQATT and CDR2 SNEGSKA (reference sequence). The CDR3 spells CSARATGAEAFF. CDR3 DNA: TGCAGTGCCAGAGCTACGGGGGCTGAAGCTTTCTTT.

This clonotype was counted at least ten times. The V gene is TRBV20-1, the J gene TRBJ1-1; 8 bases match TRBD1. Unmatched junction bases numbered 10, after V lost 7 bases and J lost 0 bases. The length of the CDR3 is 15 residues. The V gene's germline CDR1 is DFQATT and CDR2 SNEGSKA (reference sequence). CDR3 residues: CSVISHRGLNTEAFF. As DNA, the CDR3 is TGCAGTGTTATATCACACAGGGGGTTGAACACTGAAGCTTTCTTT.

In its sample, this clonotype was seen many times. This chain connects TRBV2 to TRBJ2-7; TRBD1 is a possible D gene (5 bases). The CDR3 length is 13 residues. CDR1 is SNHLY, CDR2 FYNNEI, per germline. Trimming cost V 3 bases and J 2 bases, with 8 bases left between them. CDR3 in DNA: TGTGCCAGCAGTGATACAGGCGCCTACGAGCAGTACTTC. It yields the protein CASSDTGAYEQYF.

The rearrangement joins TRBV2 to TRBJ2-5; no clear D. V lost 7 bases and J 4 bases, leaving 16 bases between the germline ends. CDR1 and CDR2 from the germline V gene are SNHLY and FYNNEI. The CDR3 loop spans 14 amino acids. In DNA form, the CDR3 reads TGTGCCAGCATGACGTCGGCCCCGAGAGAGACCCAGTACTTC. It encodes CASMTSAPRETQYF.

There are many counts of this clonotype. This chain joins TRBV12-3 or TRBV12-4 and TRBJ1-1, with 7 bases that match TRBD1. V lost 3 bases to trimming and J lost 6 bases; unmatched junction nucleotides: 13. The CDR3 is made up of 16 amino acids. Here the CDR3 reads CASSFPSKQGIPEAFF. The CDR3 DNA sequence: TGTGCCAGCAGTTTCCCATCTAAACAGGGGATCCCTGAAGCTTTCTTT.

This clonotype occurred many times. This chain connects TRBV6-5 to TRBJ2-7; 10 positions agree with TRBD2. V trimming: 0 bases; J trimming: 6 bases; junction bases outside the gene matches: 8. This CDR3 spans 16 amino acids. Germline CDR1 reads MNHEY; CDR2 reads SVGAGI. This CDR3 reads CASSYSTAGGRGEQYF. CDR3 nucleotide sequence: TGTGCCAGCAGTTACTCGACAGCGGGAGGGCGGGGCGAGCAGTACTTC.

In this sample, this clonotype turned up many times. The chain combines TRBV6-6 with TRBJ2-6; TRBD1 matches at 7 bases. J gave up 0 bases and V 7 bases, and 15 bases lay outside the gene matches. Per the germline V gene, CDR1 is MNHNY and CDR2 is SVGAGI (reference sequence). The CDR3 is made up of 19 amino acids. The CDR3 protein is CASTKRLGQPDSGANVLTF. CDR3 nucleotides: TGTGCCAGCACCAAACGTCTGGGACAGCCAGACTCTGGGGCCAACGTCCTGACTTTC.

This clonotype showed up just a few times. This sequence joins TRBV4-2 and TRBJ2-5, with 8 positions matching TRBD2. Unmatched junction bases numbered 11, after V lost 0 bases and J lost 5 bases. The CDR3 contains 17 residues. Germline CDR1 LGHNA, CDR2 YNFKEQ. The CDR3 region has the DNA TGTGCCAGCAGCCAAGATTGGGTTGGCGGGGGGCCGGAGACCCAGTACTTC. Translating gives CASSQDWVGGGPETQYF.

This clonotype showed up many times. This sequence joins TRBV7-9 and TRBJ2-5; D is undetermined. This CDR3 is 14 amino acids long. Germline CDR1 is SEHNR and CDR2 is FQNEAQ (reference sequence). V shed 5 bases and J shed 2 bases, with 12 bases lying between them. In DNA form, the CDR3 reads TGTGCCAGCAGCCAGATGAGGCCTCAAGAGACCCAGTACTTC. This gives the protein CASSQMRPQETQYF.

This clonotype was observed many times. The rearrangement joins TRBV7-2 to TRBJ1-5; D not resolved. V was shortened by 4 bases and J by 0 bases, with 13 bases between the two germline ends. CDR3 size: 16 residues. Per the germline V gene, CDR1 is SGHTA and CDR2 is FQGNSA. The CDR3 sequence: CASSSSGVPSNQPQHF. DNA of the CDR3: TGTGCCAGCAGCTCGAGCGGGGTCCCTAGCAATCAGCCCCAGCATTTT.

The table lists this clonotype with many counts. The chain is built from TRBV4-1 and TRBJ1-1; D is unclear. This CDR3 comprises 15 residues. The germline V gene encodes CDR1 MGHRA and CDR2 YSYEKL. V dropped 3 bases and J dropped 5 bases, with 16 bases sitting between them. The CDR3 is CASSHDRTLGTEAFF. The DNA of the CDR3 is TGCGCCAGCAGCCACGATCGGACCCTCGGGACTGAAGCTTTCTTT.

This clonotype was detected ten times or more. This chain links TRBV28 with TRBJ2-3; D call uncertain. Germline V gene lookup returns CDR1 MDHEN and CDR2 SYDVKM. Trimming cost V 5 bases and J 0 bases, with 15 bases left between them. This CDR3 has 16 residues. The CDR3 spells CASSPHSYTSTDTQYF. In DNA form, the CDR3 reads TGTGCCAGCAGTCCGCACTCGTATACTAGCACAGATACGCAGTATTTT.

This rearrangement joins TRBV30 to TRBJ1-5; a weak D match, TRBD1 (5 bases). The CDR3 totals 13 residues. V was trimmed by 5 bases and J by 6 bases, leaving 14 bases between them. Germline V CDR1 and CDR2: GTSNPN, SVGIG (reference sequence). The CDR3 coding sequence is TGTGCCTGGGGTCCAGGGAGGGCTCAGCCCCAGCATTTT. Translation: CAWGPGRAQPQHF.

This clonotype was picked up many times. The J gene is TRBJ2-4, the V gene TRBV28; 9 bases line up with TRBD1. Germline V gene lookup returns CDR1 MDHEN and CDR2 SYDVKM. The V and J ends lost 5 bases and 4 bases, in that order; junction bases with no gene match: 9. CDR3 length: 16 residues. This CDR3 is CASSGTTGTGKNIQYF. As DNA, the CDR3 is TGTGCCAGCAGTGGGACCACCGGGACAGGGAAAAACATTCAGTACTTC.

The chain is built from TRBV5-6 and TRBJ2-2, with D hard to call. Trimming shortened V by 0 bases and J by 3 bases, and 9 bases separated the two germline ends. This CDR3 contains 15 residues. The germline gives CDR1 SGHDT, CDR2 YYEEEE. Here the CDR3 reads CASSLGIFYTGELFF. The DNA for the CDR3 is TGTGCCAGCAGCTTGGGGATTTTCTACACCGGGGAGCTGTTTTTT.

The table lists this clonotype with many counts. The chain employs TRBV4-1 and TRBJ1-2; D not resolved. This CDR3 spans 14 amino acids. Germline V gene lookup returns CDR1 MGHRA and CDR2 YSYEKL. V was pared by 1 base and J by 7 bases, with 13 bases between. The CDR3 protein is CASSQATAGGGYTF. The CDR3 DNA is TGCGCCAGCAGCCAAGCTACAGCTGGAGGTGGCTACACCTTC.

This clonotype was seen many times. This chain uses TRBV27 with TRBJ2-7; TRBD2 aligns across 9 bases. The CDR3 covers 14 residues. The V gene end was trimmed by 5 bases and the J gene end by 0 bases; junction bases not matched to a gene: 2. Germline values: CDR1 MNHEY, CDR2 SMNVEV (reference sequence). Written as DNA, the CDR3 is TGTGCCAGCAGTGTACTAGCGGGCTCCTACGAGCAGTACTTC. Its translation: CASSVLAGSYEQYF.